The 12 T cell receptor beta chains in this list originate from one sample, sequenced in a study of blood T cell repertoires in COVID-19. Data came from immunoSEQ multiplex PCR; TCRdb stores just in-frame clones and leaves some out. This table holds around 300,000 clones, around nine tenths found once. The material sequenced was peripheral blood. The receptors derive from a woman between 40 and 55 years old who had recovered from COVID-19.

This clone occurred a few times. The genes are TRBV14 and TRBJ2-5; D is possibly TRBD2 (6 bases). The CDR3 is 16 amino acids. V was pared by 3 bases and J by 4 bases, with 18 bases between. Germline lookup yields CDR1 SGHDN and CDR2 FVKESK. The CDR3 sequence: CASSHPGRGKRETQYF. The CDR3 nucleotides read TGTGCCAGCAGCCACCCCGGCCGGGGGAAGCGAGAGACCCAGTACTTC. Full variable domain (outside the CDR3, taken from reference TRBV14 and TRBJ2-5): EAGVTQFPSHSVIEKGQTVTLRCDPISGHDNLYWYRRVMGKEIKFLLHFVKESKQDESGMPNNRFLAERTGGTYSTLKVQPAELEDSGVYFCASSHPGRGKRETQYFGPGTRLLVL.

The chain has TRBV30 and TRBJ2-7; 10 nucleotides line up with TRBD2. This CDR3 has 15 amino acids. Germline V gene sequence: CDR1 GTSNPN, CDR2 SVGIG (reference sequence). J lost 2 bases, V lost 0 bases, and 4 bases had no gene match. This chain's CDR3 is CAWSVLAGQTYEQYF. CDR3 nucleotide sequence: TGTGCCTGGAGTGTACTAGCGGGACAGACCTACGAGCAGTACTTC.

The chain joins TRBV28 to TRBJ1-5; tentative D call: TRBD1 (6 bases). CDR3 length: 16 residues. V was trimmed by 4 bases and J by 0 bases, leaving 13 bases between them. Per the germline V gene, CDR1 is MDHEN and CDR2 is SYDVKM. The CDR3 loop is CASSYGTRNSNQPQHF. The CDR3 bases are TGTGCCAGCAGTTACGGGACAAGGAATAGCAATCAGCCCCAGCATTTT. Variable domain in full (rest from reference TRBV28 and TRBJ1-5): DVKVTQSSRYLVKRTGEKVFLECVQDMDHENMFWYRQDPGLGLRLIYFSYDVKMKEKGDIPEGYSVSREKKERFSLILESASTNQTSMYLCASSYGTRNSNQPQHFGDGTRLSIL.

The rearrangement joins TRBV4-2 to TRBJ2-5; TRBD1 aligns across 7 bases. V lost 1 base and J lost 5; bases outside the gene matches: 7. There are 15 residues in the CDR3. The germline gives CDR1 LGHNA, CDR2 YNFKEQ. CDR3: CASSQADRAGETQYF. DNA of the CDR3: TGTGCCAGCAGCCAAGCCGACAGGGCAGGTGAGACCCAGTACTTC.

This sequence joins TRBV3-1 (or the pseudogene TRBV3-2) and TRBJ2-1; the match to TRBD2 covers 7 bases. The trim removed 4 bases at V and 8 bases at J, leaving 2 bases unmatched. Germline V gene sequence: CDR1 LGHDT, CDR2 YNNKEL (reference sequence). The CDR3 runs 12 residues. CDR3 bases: TGTGCCAGCAGCCGGAGCGGGGATGAGCAGTTCTTC. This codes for CASSRSGDEQFF.

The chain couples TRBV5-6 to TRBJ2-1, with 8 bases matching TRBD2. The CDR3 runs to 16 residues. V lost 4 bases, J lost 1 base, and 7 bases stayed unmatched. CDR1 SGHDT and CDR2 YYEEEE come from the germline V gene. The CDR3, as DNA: TGTGCCAGCAGCGCCAACCCTAGCGGGTCCTACAATGAGCAGTTCTTC. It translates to CASSANPSGSYNEQFF. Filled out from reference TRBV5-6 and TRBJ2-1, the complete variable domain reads DAGVTQSPTHLIKTRGQQVTLRCSPKSGHDTVSWYQQALGQGPQFIFQYYEEEERQRGNFPDRFSGHQFPNYSSELNVNALLLGDSALYLCASSANPSGSYNEQFFGPGTRLTVL.

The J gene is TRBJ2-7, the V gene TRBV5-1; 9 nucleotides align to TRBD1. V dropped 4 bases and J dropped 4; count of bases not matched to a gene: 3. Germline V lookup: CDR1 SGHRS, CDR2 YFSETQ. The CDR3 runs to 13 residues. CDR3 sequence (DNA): TGCGCCAGCAGCGCTGGGACAGGGTACGAGCAGTACTTC. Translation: CASSAGTGYEQYF.

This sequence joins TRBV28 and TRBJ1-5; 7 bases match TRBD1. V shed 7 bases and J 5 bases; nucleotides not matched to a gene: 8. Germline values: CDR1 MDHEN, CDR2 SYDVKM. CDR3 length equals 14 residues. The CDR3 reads CASTTGTEDQPQHF. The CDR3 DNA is TGTGCCAGCACCACCGGGACAGAGGATCAGCCCCAGCATTTT.

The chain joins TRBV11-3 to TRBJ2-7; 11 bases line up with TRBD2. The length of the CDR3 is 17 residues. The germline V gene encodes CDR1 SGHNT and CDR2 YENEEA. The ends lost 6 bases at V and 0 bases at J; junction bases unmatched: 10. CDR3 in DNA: TGTGCCAGCAGTCACAGACTAGCGGGGTATAGCTCCTACGAGCAGTACTTC. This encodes CASSHRLAGYSSYEQYF.

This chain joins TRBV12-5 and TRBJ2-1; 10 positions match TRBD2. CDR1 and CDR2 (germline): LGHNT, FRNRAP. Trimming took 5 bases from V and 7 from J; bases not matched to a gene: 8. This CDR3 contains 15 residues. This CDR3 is CASGGVAGGVNEQFF. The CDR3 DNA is TGTGCTAGTGGTGGGGTAGCGGGAGGTGTAAATGAGCAGTTCTTC.

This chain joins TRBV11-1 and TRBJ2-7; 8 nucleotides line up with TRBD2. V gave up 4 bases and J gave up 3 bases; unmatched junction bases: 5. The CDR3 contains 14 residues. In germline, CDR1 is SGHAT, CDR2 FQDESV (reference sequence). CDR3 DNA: TGTGCCAGCAGCTCCGGGAGGGCCGTCTACGAGCAGTACTTC. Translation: CASSSGRAVYEQYF.

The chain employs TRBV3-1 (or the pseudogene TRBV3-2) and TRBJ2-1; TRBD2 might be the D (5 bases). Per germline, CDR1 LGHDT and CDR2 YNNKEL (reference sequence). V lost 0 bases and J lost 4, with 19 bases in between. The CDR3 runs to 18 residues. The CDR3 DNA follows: TGTGCCAGCAGCCAAGATCCCCCAGCGGAGCTAGGGTACAATGAGCAGTTCTTC. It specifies CASSQDPPAELGYNEQFF.